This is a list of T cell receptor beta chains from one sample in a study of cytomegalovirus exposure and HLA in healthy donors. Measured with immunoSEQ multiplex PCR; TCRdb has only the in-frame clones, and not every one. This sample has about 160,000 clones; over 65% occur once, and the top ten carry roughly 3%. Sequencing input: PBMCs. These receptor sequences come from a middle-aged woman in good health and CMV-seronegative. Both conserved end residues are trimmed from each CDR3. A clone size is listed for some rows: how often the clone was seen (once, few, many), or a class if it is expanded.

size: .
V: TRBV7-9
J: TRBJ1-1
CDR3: ASSGWTGREAF

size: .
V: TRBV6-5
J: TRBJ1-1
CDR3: ASSYSPGGLGTEAF

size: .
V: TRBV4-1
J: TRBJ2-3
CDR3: ASRQGPTSGGTDTQY

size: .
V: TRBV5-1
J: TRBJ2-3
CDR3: ASSKQGMAVFGDTQY

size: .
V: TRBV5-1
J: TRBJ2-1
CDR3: ASSPGQGTYNEQF

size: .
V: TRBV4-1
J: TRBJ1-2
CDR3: ASSRTMMDRHYGYT

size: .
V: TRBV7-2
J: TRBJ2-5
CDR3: ASSPGRASGQETQY

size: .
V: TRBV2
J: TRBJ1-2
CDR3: ASSDKTGPTSYGYT

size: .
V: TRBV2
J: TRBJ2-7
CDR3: ARQGDRAYEQY

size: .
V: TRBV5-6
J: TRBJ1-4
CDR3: ASSFRDSSNEKLF

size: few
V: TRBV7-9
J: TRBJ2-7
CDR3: ASRLLTGGEQY

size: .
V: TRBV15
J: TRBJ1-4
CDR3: ATSLDRAYEKLF

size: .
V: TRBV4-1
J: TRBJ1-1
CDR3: ASSQLFTGNTEAF

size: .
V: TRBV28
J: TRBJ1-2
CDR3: ASRGSAGPKSGYT

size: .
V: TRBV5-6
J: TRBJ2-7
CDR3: ASSFGSTYEQY

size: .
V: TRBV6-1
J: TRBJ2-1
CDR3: ASRALGRGNEQF

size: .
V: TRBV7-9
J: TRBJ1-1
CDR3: ASRLVGDTEAF

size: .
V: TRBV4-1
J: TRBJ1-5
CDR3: ASSPPGSLAQH

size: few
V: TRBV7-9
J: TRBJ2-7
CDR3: ASSPRVAYSYEQY

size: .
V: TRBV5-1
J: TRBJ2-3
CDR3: ASSIGQGQTDTQY

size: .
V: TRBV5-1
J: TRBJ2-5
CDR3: ASKTGPQETQY

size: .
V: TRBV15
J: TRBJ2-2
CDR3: ATQDRNTGELF

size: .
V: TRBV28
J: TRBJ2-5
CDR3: ASSSGQQETQY

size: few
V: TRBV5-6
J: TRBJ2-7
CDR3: ASSLTGSYEQY

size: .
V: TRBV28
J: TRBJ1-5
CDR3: ASSAPGSIQPQH

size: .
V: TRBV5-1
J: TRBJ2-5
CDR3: ASSLERGLVETQY

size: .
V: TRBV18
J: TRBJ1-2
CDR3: ASSSGTGDYGYT

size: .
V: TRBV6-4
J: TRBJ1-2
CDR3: ASSEGSDRGLGVHGYT

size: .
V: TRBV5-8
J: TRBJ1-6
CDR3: ASSLSGDSYNSPLH

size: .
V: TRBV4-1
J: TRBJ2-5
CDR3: ASSQEQRSGETQY

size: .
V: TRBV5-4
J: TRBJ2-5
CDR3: ASSYPSGGSEETQY

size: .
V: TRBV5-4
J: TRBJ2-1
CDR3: ASSLLKLAGVRNEQF

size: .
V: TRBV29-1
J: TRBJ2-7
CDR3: SVAEAGTGLSYEQY

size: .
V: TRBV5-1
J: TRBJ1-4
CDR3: ASSQTGATNEKLF

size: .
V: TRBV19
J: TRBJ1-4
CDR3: ASRQLLNEKLF

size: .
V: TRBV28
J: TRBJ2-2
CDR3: ASNLAGGQQTGELF

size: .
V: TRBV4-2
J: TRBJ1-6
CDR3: ASSQDRGLGSPLH

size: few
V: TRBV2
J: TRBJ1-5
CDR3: ASTAGTGVNQPQH

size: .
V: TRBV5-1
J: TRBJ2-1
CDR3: ASSLAAGGYNEQF

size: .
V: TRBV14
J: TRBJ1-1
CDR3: ASSPFQGAEAF

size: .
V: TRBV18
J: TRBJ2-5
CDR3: ASSRSGTSGSLPY

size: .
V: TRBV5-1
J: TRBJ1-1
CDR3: ASSPQGSEDTEAF

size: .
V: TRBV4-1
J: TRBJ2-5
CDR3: ASSQTQGLVMGTQY

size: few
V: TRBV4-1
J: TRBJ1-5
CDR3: ASSQVPQNNQPQH

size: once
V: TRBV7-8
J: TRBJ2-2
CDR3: ASSPRTGGSTGELF

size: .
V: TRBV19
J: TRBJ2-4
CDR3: ASSIGIGTVKNIQY

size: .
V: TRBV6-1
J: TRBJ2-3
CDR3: ASSEARRGNTDTQY

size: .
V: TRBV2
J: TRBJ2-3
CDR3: ASRTSGGTDMQY

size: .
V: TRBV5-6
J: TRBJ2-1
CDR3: ASSRTSPKYNEQF

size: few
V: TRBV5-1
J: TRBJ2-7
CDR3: ASSLYQEPYEQY

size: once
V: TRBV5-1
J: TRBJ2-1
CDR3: ASSWTSSYNEQF

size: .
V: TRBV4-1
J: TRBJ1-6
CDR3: ASSQDRVENSPLH

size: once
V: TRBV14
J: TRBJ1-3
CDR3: ASSQDRGSGNTIY

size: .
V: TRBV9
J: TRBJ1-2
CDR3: ASSPRGDYGYT

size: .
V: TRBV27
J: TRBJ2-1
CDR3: ASKSGGAIEQF

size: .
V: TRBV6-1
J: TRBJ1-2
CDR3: ASSEAGGVGAAGYGYT

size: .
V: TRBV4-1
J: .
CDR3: ASSQVVGADYEQY

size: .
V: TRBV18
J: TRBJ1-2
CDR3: ASSPGTVNYGYT

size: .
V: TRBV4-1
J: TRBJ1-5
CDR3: ASSLQGFNQPRH

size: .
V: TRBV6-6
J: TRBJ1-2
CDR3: ASSKQGNYGYT